This T cell receptor beta chain was sequenced during a study of CD8+CD57+ T cells in acquired aplastic anemia. Study details: Sorted CD4+ and CD8+ cells yielded around 3 ug of DNA on average.

With respect to this clonotype: Its target is not known.

The CDR3 spans 13 residues. Between the trimmed V and J ends, which lost 7 bases and 0 bases, there was a span of 10 bases. Germline lookup yields CDR1 SNHLY and CDR2 FYNNEI. Overall study findings and caveats: The study found no significant CD8+ Simpson's diversity difference between patients and controls.

Selection for sequencing was limited to patients who had shown CD8+CD57+ cell expansion by flow cytometry. Patients were treatment-naive when blood was sampled. It was genomic DNA that served as the template for profiling TCR beta VDJ and CDR3. TCRdb used MiXCR to reprocess the reads, holding one entry per CDR3 protein. The sample lists more than 150,000 distinct CDR3 sequences, 40% to 50% occurring once. This clonotype was sampled from a human donor with aplastic anemia. Sequenced sample: sorted CD4+, CD8+, or CD8+CD57+ T cells (not recorded which) from PBMCs. The chain links TRBV2 to TRBJ2-7; tentative D call: TRBD2 (5 bases). The DNA for the CDR3 is TGTGCCAGCATGAGGGTCGGCTCCTACGAGCAGTACTTC. Translated: CASMRVGSYEQYF.